The text below deals with one TCR beta chain. The antigen this receptor binds is unknown. Base qualities are missing; no much larger clone stands one base away. For TCRbeta CDR3 sequencing, genomic DNA was extracted from sorted cells using the QIAGEN DNeasy Blood and Tissue Kit. High-throughput TCRbeta CDR3 sequencing, which included PCR amplification with bias correction and internal controls, was done commercially through immunoSEQ. In the authors' own workflow: A unique productive TCRbeta sequence was defined by the CDR3 nucleotide sequence when primers matched, and otherwise by the CDR3 amino acid sequence together with the Vbeta and Jbeta genes. As a correction for sorting error, sequences shared between sorted populations at a frequency ratio of 2:1 or less were discarded, and the remaining shared sequences were assigned to the higher population. A sequence was defined as donor-reactive if the sequence was expanded at least 5-fold in CFSE-low cells compared with unstimulated cells and had a frequency of at least 0.01% in CFSE-low cells. Jensen-Shannon divergence, calculated on the top 100 TCRbeta sequences ranked by frequency, was used to quantify repertoire divergence. For samples with multiple sequencing runs, sorting error was corrected in each run separately before the runs were combined. TCRdb retrieved this table from immuneACCESS and kept in-frame rearrangements only. Not all clones are present; in checked studies, unresolved V genes account for under half, and no reason is known for the remainder. From that table come the V and J calls and clone size; the DNA was used to work out D and trimming. Across this sample there are about 90,000 clones, with roughly 93% seen only once. Roughly 1.7% of the sample goes to the ten largest clones.

The transplants used related donors with nonmyeloablative bone marrow transplantation, and mixed chimerism in the human trials was transient. Unstimulated Tregs (CD4+CD25+CD127-), CD4+ non-Tregs (CD4+CD25-), CD4 and CD8 cells were FACS-sorted from thawed PBMCs. Several combined kidney and bone marrow transplant recipients from the ITN036ST trial were included as patients, and samples were available only from these trial subjects. Healthy control blood was processed to PBMCs with a Ficoll density gradient and then cryopreserved, whereas patient PBMCs were collected both before and after transplant. CDR1 and CDR2 were assigned from the germline V gene as MDHEN and SYDVKM. The CDR3, from cysteine to phenylalanine, totals 14 residues. The entry retains the CDR3 DNA only, 42 bases that are in frame from base 1. V is pruned by 7 bases and J by 5 bases, leaving 7 bases of the junction without a gene match.

These data originate in a study of Tregs in tolerant kidney transplant recipients (dated by TCRdb to between 2018 and 2021). About the investigation overall: The study used TCRbeta sequencing to identify donor-specific regulatory T cells before combined kidney and bone marrow transplantation, then tracked those cells after transplant. What the research found in general, with its limitations: Expanding Tregs with activated donor B cells appeared to identify the most biologically relevant and donor-specific TCRbeta repertoire. Although technical replication error seemed to be minimal, the question of biological reproducibility was not addressed directly. Because the study included only a small number of patients, the results must be confirmed in larger populations and under other immunosuppression protocols. PCR primers changed over time for some patients, so nucleotide-level comparison across those patients' samples was not possible. In tolerant patients, the expansion of donor-specific Tregs was greater than global Treg expansion, suggesting that the expansion was antigen-driven rather than nonspecific.

Material: CD4+ T cells from blood (PBMCs), obtained 12 months after the transplant. This TCR was recovered from a human patient who received a combined kidney and bone marrow transplant. After a transplant, some T cells may have been passed on by the graft donor. Recombination linked TRBV28 to TRBJ2-2, with 7 middle bases fitting TRBD1. The CDR3 protein sequence reads: CASISGGRTGELFF. At the DNA level, the sequence is TGTGCCAGCATCTCAGGGGGTCGAACCGGGGAGCTGTTTTTT.